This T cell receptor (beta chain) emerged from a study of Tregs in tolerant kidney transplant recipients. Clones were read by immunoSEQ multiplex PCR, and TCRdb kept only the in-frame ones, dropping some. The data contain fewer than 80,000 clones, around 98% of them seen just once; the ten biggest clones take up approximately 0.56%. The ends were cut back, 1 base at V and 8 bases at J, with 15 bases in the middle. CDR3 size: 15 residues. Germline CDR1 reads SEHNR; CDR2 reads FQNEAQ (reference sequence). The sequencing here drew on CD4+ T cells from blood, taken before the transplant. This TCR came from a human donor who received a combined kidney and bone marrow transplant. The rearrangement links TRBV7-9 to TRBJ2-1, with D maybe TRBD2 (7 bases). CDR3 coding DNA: TGTGCCAGCAGCTTAGGTGGGAGGGGGGGCGATGAGCAGTTCTTC. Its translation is CASSLGGRGGDEQFF.